Listed here is a single TCR beta chain. What it recognizes is unknown. This record belongs to a study of T cells in pancreatic ductal adenocarcinoma. General study results and limits: No significant tumor-blood clonality difference; means were about 0.1 and 0.065.

The V segment lost 11 bases and the J segment 6 bases; nucleotides outside the gene matches: 11. CDR1 and CDR2 from the germline V gene are ENHRY and SYGVKD. CDR3 length: 13 amino acids. Sequencing was performed with immunoSEQ multiplex PCR; in TCRdb, only in-frame clones are kept and a portion is missing. The data contain about 100,000 clones, about 95% of them singletons. Selected pancreatic ductal adenocarcinoma patients had undergone surgery without neoadjuvant therapy. The source material was PBMCs. This chain joins TRBV10-3 and TRBJ1-2; 8 positions match TRBD1. The clonotype was recovered from a human donor with pancreatic ductal adenocarcinoma. CDR3 DNA: TGTGCCTCCTTCACACAGGGGGAAAATGGCTACACCTTC. Encoded protein: CASFTQGENGYTF.